The T cell receptor (beta chain) described here comes from a study of beta chain features in type 1 diabetes. Study observations and caveats: In all four CD4+ subsets, TCRB CDR3 length was significantly, moderately reduced in type 1 diabetes.

The study reverse transcribed the entire isolated RNA, so it sequenced expressed TCRB transcripts. TCRdb keeps only in-frame clones here, not all; method: immunoSEQ multiplex PCR. The sample has 300,000 or so clones; over 7% are singletons. Based on CD45RO/CCR7/CD25/CD127/CD95/CD27, CD4+ regulatory, stem cell-like memory, naive and central memory cells were sorted. This clone appeared many times. Its antigen is as yet unknown. The material sequenced was central memory CD4+ T cells from blood. This TCR was sampled from a man aged 30 to 39 with type 1 diabetes.

The CDR3 DNA is TGTGCCACACCGGGGGGTAGAATAACCTACAATGAGCAGTTCTTC. It is translated as CATPGGRITYNEQFF. The V call is TRBV7-9, the J call TRBJ2-1, with TRBD2 matching 7 bases. CDR1 is SEHNR, CDR2 FQNEAQ, per germline (reference sequence). The CDR3 has 15 amino acids. Germline trimming cut 10 bases from V and 2 bases from J; bases unmatched to any gene: 11.